This T cell receptor (beta chain) was sequenced during a study of shared clonotypes between healthy human individuals. Ten immunoSEQ deep assay plates were used to sequence unsorted PBMC DNA. In the authors' workflow: ImmunoSEQ sequences covered only the junction and lacked quality scores; filtering therefore differed. This table comes from immunoSEQ multiplex PCR, and its TCRdb copy is limited to in-frame clones, with some not included. That table furnishes V, J and clone size, whereas the DNA furnished D and trimming. Of about half a million clones listed, 70% to 80% are singletons. Germline CDR1 and CDR2: SGHRS and YFSETQ. The CDR3 is 12 amino acids. V lost 5 bases, J lost 5 bases, and 11 bases lay in between. This clone was seen only a few times. Only Caucasian adults living in Nashville, Tennessee made up the donor group.

Sequences were obtained from PBMCs. This rearrangement joins TRBV5-1 to TRBJ2-7; D ambiguous. The receptor comes from a woman aged 40 to 49 in good health. Some clones in this sample may be carry-over from other donors' samples. CDR3 sequence: CASSREEDEQYF. The DNA of the CDR3 is TGCGCCAGCAGTCGCGAGGAAGACGAGCAGTACTTC.